By proportion, the clone carrying this TCR beta chain is hyperexpanded. The antigen is undetermined. Only in-frame clones appear in the TCRdb table, and some are missing; sequencing was by immunoSEQ multiplex PCR. The sample lists over 50,000 clones; approximately 84% were seen once. This specimen comes from a study of T cell responses to AZD1222 COVID-19 vaccine. Study results and limitations: The donor group comprised mostly white British people and more females; the analysis possibly underestimated clonal diversity.

CDR3 length: 24 residues. Germline assignment: CDR1 MRHNA and CDR2 SNTAGT. V shed 2 bases and J shed 1 base, with 37 bases lying between them. The V call is TRBV6-4, the J call TRBJ2-3, with D maybe TRBD2 (6 bases). This clonotype was obtained from an adult in good health. The sample here was peripheral blood, taken on day 0 of AZD1222 vaccination. CDR3 sequence (DNA): TGTGCCAGCAGTGACCCCGGCGTGCCAGCAGTGACTCGAGTGCTAGCGAGACGCACAGATACGCAGTATTTT. Amino acids: CASSDPGVPAVTRVLARRTDTQYF.